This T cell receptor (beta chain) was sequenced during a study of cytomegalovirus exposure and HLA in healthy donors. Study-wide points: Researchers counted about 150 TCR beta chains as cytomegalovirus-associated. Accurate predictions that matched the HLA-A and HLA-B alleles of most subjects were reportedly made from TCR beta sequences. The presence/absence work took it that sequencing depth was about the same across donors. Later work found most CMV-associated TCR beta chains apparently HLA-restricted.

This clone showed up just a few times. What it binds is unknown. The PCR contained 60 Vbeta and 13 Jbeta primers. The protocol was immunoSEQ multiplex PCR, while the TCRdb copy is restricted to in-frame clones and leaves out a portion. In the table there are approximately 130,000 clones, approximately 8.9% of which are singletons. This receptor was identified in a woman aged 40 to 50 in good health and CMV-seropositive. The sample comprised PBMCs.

This CDR3 reads CASSEGVADTDTQYF. In nucleotides, the CDR3 is TGTGCCAGCAGTGAAGGGGTAGCGGACACAGATACGCAGTATTTT. The gene calls are TRBV2 and TRBJ2-3, with D perhaps TRBD2 (6 bases). Germline V lookup: CDR1 SNHLY, CDR2 FYNNEI. Between the trimmed V and J ends, which lost 1 base and 2 bases, there was a span of 10 bases. The CDR3 spans 15 residues.